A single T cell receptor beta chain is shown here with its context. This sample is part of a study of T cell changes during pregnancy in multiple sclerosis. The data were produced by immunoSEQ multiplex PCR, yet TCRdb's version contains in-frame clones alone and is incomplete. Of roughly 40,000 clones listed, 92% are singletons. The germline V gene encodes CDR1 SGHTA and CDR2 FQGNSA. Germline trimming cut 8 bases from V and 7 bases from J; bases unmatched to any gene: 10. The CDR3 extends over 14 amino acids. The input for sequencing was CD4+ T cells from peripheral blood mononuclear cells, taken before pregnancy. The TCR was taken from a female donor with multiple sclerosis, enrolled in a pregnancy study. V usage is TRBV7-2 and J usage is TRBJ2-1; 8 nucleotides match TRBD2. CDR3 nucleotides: TGTGCCAGCGACCAGGGACTAGTCAGGAATGAGCAGTTCTTC. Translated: CASDQGLVRNEQFF.